This T cell receptor beta chain originates from a study of blood T cell repertoires in COVID-19. Participants came from some 23 US areas, aged about 18 to 90 years. Donors were grouped by their self-reported clinical history. Donors in Cohort 3 who had recovered were those with two negative PCRs, healthcare professional clearance, or resolution of their symptoms. TCRdb keeps only in-frame clones here, not all; method: immunoSEQ multiplex PCR. The sample holds about 270,000 clones, 75% to 90% seen once. This CDR3 region has 16 residues. J gave up 0 bases and V 6 bases, and 10 bases lay outside the gene matches. Looked up from germline, CDR1 is MNHEY and CDR2 is SMNVEV (reference sequence).

The sample comprised PBMCs or T cells enriched from blood (not recorded which). The V gene is TRBV27, the J gene TRBJ1-1, with 7 bases that match TRBD1. This receptor was taken from a woman younger than 30 who had recovered from COVID-19. Written as DNA, the CDR3 is TGTGCCAGCAGACTGACAGGGCTTGGGATGAACACTGAAGCTTTCTTT. Residues: CASRLTGLGMNTEAFF.